One sample yielded the 9 T cell receptor beta chains listed below, sequenced in a study of shared clonotypes between healthy human individuals. The table came from immunoSEQ multiplex PCR; TCRdb's copy has only in-frame clones and leaves some out. The table includes 1.4 million or so clones, 98% detected once. The sequencing input was naive CD4+ T cells sorted from blood. Subset defined: CD45RA+ positively selected. The source is a man aged 25 to 45 in good health.

The V and J genes are TRBV6-1 and TRBJ1-5, with D maybe TRBD1 (5 bases). Per the germline V gene, CDR1 is MNHNS and CDR2 is SASEGT. The CDR3 sequence is 20 residues long. Trimming shortened V by 1 base and J by 0 bases, and 22 bases separated the two germline ends. The CDR3 protein is CASSEVGDLLRPYSNQPQHF. The CDR3 coding sequence is TGTGCCAGCAGTGAAGTAGGGGACCTTTTACGTCCTTATAGCAATCAGCCCCAGCATTTT.

Written as DNA, the CDR3 is TGTGCCAGCAGCTCCGGGACAGCGGGATACGAGCAGTACTTC. Amino acids: CASSSGTAGYEQYF. The chain couples TRBV7-2 to TRBJ2-7, with D possibly called TRBD1 or TRBD2 (7 bases each). This CDR3 is built from 14 residues. Germline V gene data show CDR1 as SGHTA and CDR2 as FQGNSA. V was shortened by 4 bases and J by 4 bases, with 14 bases between the two germline ends.

The chain carries TRBV7-8 and TRBJ1-2; a possible D gene is TRBD1 (5 bases). Trimming shortened V by 2 bases and J by 4 bases, and 11 bases separated the two germline ends. The length of the CDR3 is 14 residues. The germline CDR1 and CDR2 sequences are SGHVS and FQNEAQ. The CDR3 reads CASSLIQGAYGYTF. The CDR3 DNA follows: TGTGCCAGCAGCTTAATCCAGGGAGCCTATGGCTACACCTTC.

This chain joins TRBV20-1 and TRBJ1-3; D perhaps matches TRBD1 (6 bases). The V gene's germline CDR1 is DFQATT and CDR2 SNEGSKA (reference sequence). This CDR3 comprises 11 residues. Trimming cost V 3 bases and J 8 bases, with 8 bases left between them. The CDR3 here is CSASRGDTIYF. CDR3 DNA: TGCAGTGCTAGCAGGGGAGACACCATATATTTT.

This clone was detected once. Other DNA sequences within the sample encode an identical CDR3. The chain links TRBV5-4 to TRBJ2-2; TRBD1 aligns across 10 bases. Unmatched junction bases numbered 3, after V lost 3 bases and J lost 4 bases. Germline CDR1 reads SGHNT; CDR2 reads YYREEE (reference sequence). The CDR3 is 15 residues long. The DNA for the CDR3 is TGTGCCAGCAGCTCTGGACAGGGGGGCACCGGGGAGCTGTTTTTT. Residues: CASSSGQGGTGELFF.

This clone was picked up one time. This chain joins TRBV6-6 and TRBJ1-1, with 9 positions matching TRBD1. This CDR3 spans 13 amino acids. Trimming removed 10 bases from V and 1 base from J; junction bases left unmatched: 4. The V gene's germline CDR1 is MNHNY and CDR2 SVGAGI (reference sequence). The CDR3 sequence is CATPGQGNTEAFF. CDR3 nucleotides: TGTGCCACACCGGGACAGGGGAACACTGAAGCTTTCTTT.

The chain has TRBV7-9 and TRBJ1-4; 9 positions agree with TRBD1. J was trimmed by 7 bases and V by 1 base; bases with no gene match: 4. Germline V CDR1 and CDR2: SEHNR, FQNEAQ (reference sequence). There are 15 residues in the CDR3. The chain's CDR3 is CASSLVGQGGEKLFF. The CDR3 region has the DNA TGTGCCAGCAGCTTAGTGGGACAGGGTGGTGAAAAACTGTTTTTT.

The chain combines TRBV27 with TRBJ1-1, with D unresolved. Per germline, CDR1 MNHEY and CDR2 SMNVEV (reference sequence). Trimming took off 5 bases at V and 2 bases at J, with 9 bases between the two ends. The CDR3 totals 13 residues. CDR3 bases: TGTGCCAGCAGTCCCATTCCCAACACTGAAGCTTTCTTT. Protein sequence: CASSPIPNTEAFF.

The V and J genes are TRBV7-9 and TRBJ1-5, with unresolved D. The CDR3 sequence is 14 residues long. CDR1 is SEHNR and CDR2 is FQNEAQ in the germline V gene (reference sequence). V was clipped by 2 bases and J by 7 bases, with 12 bases between them. CDR3 bases: TGTGCCAGCAGCTTATGGGCACGGGCACAGCCCCAGCATTTT. This sequence encodes CASSLWARAQPQHF.